This T cell receptor (beta chain) was identified in a study of T-cell reconstitution after alpha-beta-depleted transplantation in children. Notes on the study in general: At one year after transplant, newly produced T cells mostly accounted for T-cell counts and diversity. Several hundred expanded graft clones reportedly gave rise to the alpha-beta T cells present about two months after transplant.

This sample's TCRbeta library carried unique molecular identifier barcodes. Each CDR3 protein gets one entry after TCRdb re-called the PCR reads with MiXCR. In the table there are 200,000 to 250,000 distinct CDR3 sequences, under 13% of which are singletons. This clonotype was recorded many times. Antigen: not known. Germline values: CDR1 MDHEN, CDR2 SYDVKM. This CDR3 spans 15 amino acids. The V end was cut by 6 bases, the J end by 1 base, with 15 bases between. The source of this sequence is a child in the first two years of life with acute myeloid leukemia, due to receive a stem cell transplant. The V gene is TRBV28, the J gene TRBJ1-1; D may be TRBD1 (6 bases). The material sequenced was PBMCs, taken before TCRalphabeta/CD19-depleted stem cell transplant. The CDR3 protein is CASRAAGEGNTEAFF. Here the CDR3 DNA reads TGTGCCAGCAGAGCAGCAGGGGAGGGGAACACTGAAGCTTTCTTT.